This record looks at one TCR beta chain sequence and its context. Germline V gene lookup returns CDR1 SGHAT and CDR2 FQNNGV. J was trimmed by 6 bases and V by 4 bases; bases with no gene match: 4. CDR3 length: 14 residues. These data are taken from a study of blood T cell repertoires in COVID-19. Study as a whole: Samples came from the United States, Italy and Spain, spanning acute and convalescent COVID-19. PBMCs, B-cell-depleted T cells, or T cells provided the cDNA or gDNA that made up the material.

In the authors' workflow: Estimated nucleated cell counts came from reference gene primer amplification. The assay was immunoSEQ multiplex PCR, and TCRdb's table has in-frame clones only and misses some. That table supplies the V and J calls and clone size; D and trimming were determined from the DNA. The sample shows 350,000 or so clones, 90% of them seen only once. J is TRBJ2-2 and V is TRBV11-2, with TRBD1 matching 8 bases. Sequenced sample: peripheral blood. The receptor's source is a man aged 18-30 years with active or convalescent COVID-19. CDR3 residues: CASSSDRVAGELFF. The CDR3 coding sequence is TGTGCCAGCAGCTCGGACAGGGTCGCCGGGGAGCTGTTTTTT.